One and the same sample provided the 21 T cell receptor beta chains below, sequenced in a study of cytomegalovirus exposure and HLA in healthy donors. Researchers ran the PCR with 60 Vbeta and 13 Jbeta primers. TCRdb's table, derived via immunoSEQ multiplex PCR, lists solely in-frame clones and lacks some. The listing records 40,000 to 50,000 clones. Sequencing input: PBMCs. Receptor source: a woman aged 40 to 50 in good health and CMV-seronegative.

The chain uses TRBV5-5 and TRBJ2-2, with 9 bases matching TRBD2. Trimming took 4 bases from V and 0 from J; bases not matched to a gene: 4. Germline lookup yields CDR1 SGHKS and CDR2 YYEKEE (reference sequence). The CDR3 is 16 amino acids. CDR3 in amino acids: CASSHLAGTNTGELFF. The CDR3 DNA reads as TGTGCCAGCAGCCACCTAGCGGGGACGAACACCGGGGAGCTGTTTTTT.

Note on this clone: At one end, the junction sequence differs from germline, possibly due to a read error. The chain links TRBV4-1 to TRBJ2-3, with D perhaps matching TRBD1 (6 bases). Germline-derived CDR1 and CDR2 are MGHRA and YSYEKL. This CDR3 is 15 amino acids long. This chain's CDR3 is CASSQAGSTGDKQYF. CDR3 nucleotides: TGCGCCAGCAGCCAAGCCGGTTCGACAGGAGATAAGCAGTATTTT.

The chain combines TRBV11-1 with TRBJ2-5; 9 nucleotides line up with TRBD1. The CDR3 sequence is 14 residues long. The trim removed 5 bases at V and 4 bases at J, leaving 5 bases unmatched. Germline CDR1 is SGHAT and CDR2 is FQDESV (reference sequence). CDR3 in amino acids: CASSLQGAVETQYF. The CDR3 coding sequence is TGTGCCAGCAGCCTACAGGGGGCGGTAGAGACCCAGTACTTC.

The J gene is TRBJ2-7, the V gene TRBV27; 8 positions agree with TRBD1. The CDR3 has 14 residues. The V gene's germline CDR1 is MNHEY and CDR2 SMNVEV (reference sequence). Trimming removed 9 bases from V and 3 bases from J; junction bases left unmatched: 10. CDR3 nucleotide sequence: TGTGCCAGTTCTACGGGACAGGCCCACTACGAGCAGTACTTC. Translating gives CASSTGQAHYEQYF.

The chain recombines TRBV7-8 with TRBJ2-1; 8 bases map to TRBD1. J lost 9 bases, V lost 5 bases, and 12 bases had no gene match. The CDR3 runs 15 residues. Germline CDR1 SGHVS, CDR2 FQNEAQ. The CDR3 DNA reads as TGTGCCAGCAGCCAACTTGACAGGGGTAAGGGTGAGCAGTTCTTC. It encodes CASSQLDRGKGEQFF.

The rearrangement uses TRBV30 and TRBJ1-3; TRBD1 matches at 7 bases. Per the germline V gene, CDR1 is GTSNPN and CDR2 is SVGIG (reference sequence). The CDR3 totals 14 residues. The V and J ends lost 5 bases and 0 bases, in that order; junction bases with no gene match: 4. This CDR3 is CAWFDRVSGNTIYF. CDR3 bases: TGTGCCTGGTTCGACAGGGTCTCTGGAAACACCATATATTTT.

CDR3 region: CASRIWTGAYEQYF. CDR3 DNA: TGCGCCAGCAGGATCTGGACAGGGGCCTACGAGCAGTACTTC. The rearrangement uses TRBV5-1 and TRBJ2-7; 9 bases line up with TRBD1. CDR1 is SGHRS and CDR2 is YFSETQ in the germline V gene. With 5 bases clipped from V and 2 bases from J, the junction kept 5 bases outside the gene matches. This CDR3 spans 14 amino acids.

This rearrangement joins TRBV6-5 to TRBJ1-1, with D possibly TRBD1 on 6 matching bases. V dropped 4 bases and J dropped 3 bases, with 12 bases sitting between them. Germline CDR1 and CDR2: MNHEY and SVGAGI. This CDR3 has 14 residues. CDR3 nucleotides: TGTGCCAGCAGTTCGGCGGGGGCTGACACTGAAGCTTTCTTT. Its protein is CASSSAGADTEAFF.

CDR3 coding DNA: TGCGCCAGCAGCCAAGCCGTTAGCGGGAGCACAGATACGCAGTATTTT. Protein product: CASSQAVSGSTDTQYF. V usage is TRBV4-3 and J usage is TRBJ2-3; 7 bases are a match to TRBD2. The CDR3 runs to 16 residues. Per the germline V gene, CDR1 is LGHNA and CDR2 is YSLEER. J lost 0 bases, V lost 1 base, and 4 bases had no gene match.

The V gene is TRBV6-5, the J gene TRBJ1-2, with TRBD1 identical over 8 bases. The V gene end was trimmed by 6 bases and the J gene end by 4 bases; junction bases not matched to a gene: 7. The germline V gene has CDR1 MNHEY and CDR2 SVGAGI. This CDR3 spans 14 amino acids. The CDR3 sequence: CASRKQGGGYGYTF. The CDR3 DNA reads as TGTGCCAGCAGGAAACAGGGGGGCGGCTATGGCTACACCTTC.

The chain recombines TRBV9 with TRBJ1-2; D not resolved. This CDR3 contains 15 residues. V was clipped by 2 bases and J by 8 bases, with 19 bases between them. CDR1 and CDR2 (germline): SGDLS, YYNGEE. The CDR3 DNA sequence: TGTGCCAGCAGCGTCTCCGAGGGTAGGTCTTACGGCTACACCTTC. Translating it yields CASSVSEGRSYGYTF.

The rearrangement uses TRBV27 and TRBJ2-3, with 9 bases matching TRBD2. Germline-derived CDR1 and CDR2 are MNHEY and SMNVEV (reference sequence). The ends lost 3 bases at V and 4 bases at J; junction bases unmatched: 2. The CDR3 is 14 residues long. The CDR3 reads CASSFLAGADTQYF. The CDR3 DNA follows: TGTGCCAGCAGTTTTTTAGCGGGAGCAGATACGCAGTATTTT.

The V gene is TRBV29-1, the J gene TRBJ1-1; the match to TRBD1 covers 7 bases. Germline lookup yields CDR1 SQVTM and CDR2 ANQGSEA. J gave up 5 bases and V 1 base, and 13 bases lay outside the gene matches. CDR3 length: 16 amino acids. The CDR3 spells CSVEVGAGGGGTEAFF. Written as DNA, the CDR3 is TGCAGCGTTGAAGTAGGGGCAGGGGGTGGGGGGACTGAAGCTTTCTTT.

The chain combines TRBV18 with TRBJ2-5; 9 bases map to TRBD1. The DNA matches TRBJ2-7 better at its end, which makes the J call doubtful. Germline V gene data show CDR1 as KGHSH and CDR2 as LQKENI. This CDR3 has 13 amino acids. CDR3 loop: CASSPGQGREQYF. Written as DNA, the CDR3 is TGTGCCAGCTCACCGGGACAGGGTCGCGAGCAGTACTTC.

The chain combines TRBV12-5 with TRBJ1-1; TRBD1 aligns across 7 bases. The CDR3 covers 15 residues. Germline V gene lookup returns CDR1 LGHNT and CDR2 FRNRAP. Unmatched junction bases numbered 7, after V lost 5 bases and J lost 1 base. Written as DNA, the CDR3 is TGTGCTAGTGGTACCCACAACAGGGGGAACACTGAAGCTTTCTTT. It codes for CASGTHNRGNTEAFF.

This chain connects TRBV29-1 to TRBJ1-1; 7 bases map to TRBD1. Losses at the gene ends were 5 bases for V and 0 bases for J; bases not matched to a gene: 6. CDR1 is SQVTM, CDR2 ANQGSEA, per germline. The CDR3 contains 14 residues. The CDR3 nucleotides are TGCAGCGTTAGAGGGGGCTTTATGAACACTGAAGCTTTCTTT. As protein: CSVRGGFMNTEAFF.

The V gene is TRBV6-1, the J gene TRBJ2-7, with TRBD2 identical over 8 bases. The CDR3 totals 12 residues. Unmatched junction bases numbered 3, after V lost 6 bases and J lost 5 bases. In germline, CDR1 is MNHNS, CDR2 SASEGT. CDR3 coding DNA: TGTGCCAGCAGCCTTAGCGGGGACGAGCAGTACTTC. Protein sequence: CASSLSGDEQYF.

CDR3 region: CASSYQVAGDHKQYF. The CDR3 DNA is TGTGCCAGCAGTTACCAAGTAGCAGGGGATCACAAGCAGTACTTC. The chain is built from TRBV6-5 and TRBJ2-7; D is perhaps TRBD1 (6 bases). Germline CDR1 and CDR2: MNHEY and SVGAGI. With 2 bases removed from V and 8 bases from J, the gap between germline ends came to 19 bases. CDR3 size: 15 residues.

This chain uses TRBV13 with TRBJ2-7, with 9 bases lining up with TRBD1. Germline V CDR1 and CDR2: PRHDT, FYEKMQ (reference sequence). This CDR3 is built from 14 residues. With V trimmed by 5 bases and J by 3 bases, 5 bases remained unmatched. For the CDR3, the DNA is TGTGCCAGCAGCGTTCGACAGGGGGGCTACGAGCAGTACTTC. Its translation is CASSVRQGGYEQYF.

The chain is built from TRBV6-6 and TRBJ1-2, with 7 bases matching TRBD1. The CDR3 extends over 16 amino acids. Germline V CDR1 and CDR2: MNHNY, SVGAGI (reference sequence). Trimming removed 6 bases from V and 4 bases from J; junction bases left unmatched: 14. The CDR3 is CASSRPSTQGTYGYTF. The CDR3 DNA sequence: TGTGCCAGCAGCCGCCCCTCAACACAGGGGACCTATGGCTACACCTTC.

The chain carries TRBV19 and TRBJ2-3, with 9 bases matching TRBD2. The V and J ends lost 7 bases and 5 bases, in that order; junction bases with no gene match: 7. CDR3 length: 14 residues. Germline V lookup: CDR1 LNHDA, CDR2 SQIVND (reference sequence). CDR3 bases: TGTGCCAGTACGATAGCGGGGGATAAAGATACGCAGTATTTT. Amino acids: CASTIAGDKDTQYF.